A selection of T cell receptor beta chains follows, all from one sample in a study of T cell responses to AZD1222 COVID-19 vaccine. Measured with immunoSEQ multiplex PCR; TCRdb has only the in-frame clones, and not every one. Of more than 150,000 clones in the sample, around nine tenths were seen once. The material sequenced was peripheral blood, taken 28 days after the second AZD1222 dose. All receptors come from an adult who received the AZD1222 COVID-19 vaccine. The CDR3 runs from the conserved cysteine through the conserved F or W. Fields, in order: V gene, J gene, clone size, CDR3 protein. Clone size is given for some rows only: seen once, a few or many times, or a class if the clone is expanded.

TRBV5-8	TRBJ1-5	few	CASSLMGQLNQPQHF
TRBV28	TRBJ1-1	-	CASRVSQGWAFF
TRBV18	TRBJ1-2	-	CASSPDRDRTRGYTF
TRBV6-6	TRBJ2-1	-	CASISGDSYNEQFF
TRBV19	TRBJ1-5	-	CASSPSPGTGSGQPQHF
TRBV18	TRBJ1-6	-	CASSPMGDVYNSPLHF
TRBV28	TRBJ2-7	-	CASRKPAGLYEQYF
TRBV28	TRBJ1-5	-	CASSDTTGANQPQHF
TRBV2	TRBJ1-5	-	CASTSSQGVQPQHF
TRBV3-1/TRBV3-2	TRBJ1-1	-	CASSQQGHGTEAFF
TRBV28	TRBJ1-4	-	CASSPLAYSANEKLFF
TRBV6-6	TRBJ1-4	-	CASSYAATNEKLFF
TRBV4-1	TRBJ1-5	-	CASSQDPGGWRQPQHF
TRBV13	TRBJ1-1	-	CASSEGEAFF
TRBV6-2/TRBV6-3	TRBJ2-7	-	CASSSYGTDYEQYF
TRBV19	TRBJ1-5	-	CASSIAAGGHQPQHF
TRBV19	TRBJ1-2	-	CASTSQAYTVYGYTF
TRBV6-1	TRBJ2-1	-	CASSETPGLAGGHNEQFF
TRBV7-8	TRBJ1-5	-	CASSRRQGNQPQHF
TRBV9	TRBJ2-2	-	CASATGGGTGELFF
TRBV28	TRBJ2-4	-	CASSPEGGGGWSIQYF
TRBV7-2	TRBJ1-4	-	CASSLGSGTNEKLFF
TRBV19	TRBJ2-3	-	CASSMLLVGTDTQYF
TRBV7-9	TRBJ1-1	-	CASSSGRMNTEAFF
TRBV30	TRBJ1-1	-	CAHQSGTGIYTEAFF
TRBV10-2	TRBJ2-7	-	CASSELSGYEQYF
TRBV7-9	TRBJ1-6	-	CASSLQTGSNSPLHF
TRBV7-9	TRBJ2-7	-	CASSSGVLNYEQYF
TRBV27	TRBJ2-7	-	CASAKEGQETYEQYF
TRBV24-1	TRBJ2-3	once	CATSAHGQSTDTQYF
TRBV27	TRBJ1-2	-	CASRETSEYGYTF
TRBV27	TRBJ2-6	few	CASSLWGGGANVLTF
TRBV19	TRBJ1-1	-	CASSPERGSTEAFF
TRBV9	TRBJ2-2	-	CASSVLAGGRSGELFF
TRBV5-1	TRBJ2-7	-	CASSLGDRVSEQYF
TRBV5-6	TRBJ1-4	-	CASSWGTWEKLFF
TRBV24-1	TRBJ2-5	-	CATSERRLAGAQETQYF
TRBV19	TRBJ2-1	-	CASSMMGLAENEQFF
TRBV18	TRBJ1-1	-	CASSPLGGQEAFF
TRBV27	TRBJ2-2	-	CASSGRDNTGELFF
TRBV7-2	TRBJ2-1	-	CASSLGSDGGGRNEQFF
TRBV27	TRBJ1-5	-	CASSQSGGPQHF
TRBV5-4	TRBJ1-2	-	CASSLSYENYGYTF
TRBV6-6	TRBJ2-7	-	CASSYSEGIYEQYF
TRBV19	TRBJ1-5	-	CASSRRPGAGSNQPQHF
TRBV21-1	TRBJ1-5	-	CASGHQPQHF
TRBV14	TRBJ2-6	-	CASRTVGSGANVLTF
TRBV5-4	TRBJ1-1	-	CASSFNTGIGDEAFF
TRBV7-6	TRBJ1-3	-	CASSGRVSSGNTIYF
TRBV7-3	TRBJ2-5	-	CASSLRLGQQETQYF
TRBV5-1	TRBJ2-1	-	CASSPTVDGYNEQFF
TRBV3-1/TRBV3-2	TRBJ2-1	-	CASSQGGLAGADEQFF
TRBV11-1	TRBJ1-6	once	CASSPGTGGVSPLHF
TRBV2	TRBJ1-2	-	CASSTGGGINPNYGYTF